This TCR beta chain was obtained from a study of blood T cell repertoires in COVID-19. Profiling relied on immunoSEQ multiplex PCR, and the TCRdb table lists in-frame clones only, not all of them. Of about 210,000 clones in the sample, approximately 80% were seen once. The CDR3 is 10 amino acids. The germline CDR1 and CDR2 sequences are SQVTM and ANQGSEA. Cohorts were determined from participant-reported clinical history. Cohort 3 donors counted as recovered after two negative PCRs, clearance, or resolved symptoms. This clonotype was obtained from a man in his forties or fifties who had recovered from COVID-19. This rearrangement joins TRBV29-1 to TRBJ2-3; no clear D. The sample comprised PBMCs or T cells enriched from blood (not recorded which). The CDR3 DNA follows: TGCACTACCAGCACAGATACGCAGTATTTT. It translates to CTTSTDTQYF.